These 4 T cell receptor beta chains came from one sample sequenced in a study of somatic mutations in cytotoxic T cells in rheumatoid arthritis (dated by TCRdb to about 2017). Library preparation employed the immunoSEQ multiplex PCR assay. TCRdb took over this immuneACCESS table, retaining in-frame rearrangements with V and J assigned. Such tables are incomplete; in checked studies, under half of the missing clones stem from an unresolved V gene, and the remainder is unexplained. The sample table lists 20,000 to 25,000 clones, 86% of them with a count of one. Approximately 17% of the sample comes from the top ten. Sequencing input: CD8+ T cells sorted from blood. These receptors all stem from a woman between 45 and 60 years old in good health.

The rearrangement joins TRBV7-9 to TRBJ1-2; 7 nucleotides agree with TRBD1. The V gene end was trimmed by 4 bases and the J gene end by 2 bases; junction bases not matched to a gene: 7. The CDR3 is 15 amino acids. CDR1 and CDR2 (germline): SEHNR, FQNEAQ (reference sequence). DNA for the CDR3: TGTGCCAGCAGCTCTTCCCCGGGACAGAACTATGGCTACACCTTC. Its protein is CASSSSPGQNYGYTF.

The CDR3 sequence: CSVEGFSTDTQYF. CDR3 DNA sequence: TGCAGCGTTGAGGGGTTTAGCACAGATACGCAGTATTTT. This sequence joins TRBV29-1 and TRBJ2-3, with D unclear. The CDR3 covers 13 residues. The germline V gene has CDR1 SQVTM and CDR2 ANQGSEA. Trimming left V 3 bases short and J 0 bases short, with 7 bases between.

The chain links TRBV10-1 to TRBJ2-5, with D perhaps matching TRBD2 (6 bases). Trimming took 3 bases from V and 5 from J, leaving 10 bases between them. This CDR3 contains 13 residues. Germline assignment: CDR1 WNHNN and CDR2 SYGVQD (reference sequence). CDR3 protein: CASSDAGTETQYF. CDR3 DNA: TGCGCCAGCAGTGATGCGGGGACGGAGACCCAGTACTTC.

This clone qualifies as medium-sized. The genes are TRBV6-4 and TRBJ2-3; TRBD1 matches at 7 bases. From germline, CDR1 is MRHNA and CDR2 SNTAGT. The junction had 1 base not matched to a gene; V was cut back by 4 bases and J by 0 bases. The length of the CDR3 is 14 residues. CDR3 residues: CASSAGQSTDTQYF. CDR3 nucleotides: TGTGCCAGCAGTGCGGGACAGAGCACAGATACGCAGTATTTT.